Below are 26 T cell receptor beta chains sequenced from a single sample in a study of blood T cell repertoires in COVID-19. The table came from immunoSEQ multiplex PCR; TCRdb's copy has only in-frame clones and leaves some out. The sample has more than 35,000 clones, 80% to 90% seen once. The specimen was peripheral blood. These receptors were obtained from a man aged 30-40 years with active or convalescent COVID-19.

The chain recombines TRBV19 with TRBJ2-1; 7 bases map to TRBD2. Germline loops: CDR1 LNHDA, CDR2 SQIVND (reference sequence). This CDR3 spans 15 amino acids. After removal of 2 bases from V and 7 bases from J, the junction contained 8 bases not matched to a gene. CDR3 coding DNA: TGTGCCAGTAGTATATACCCTAGCGGAAGTAATGAGCAGTTCTTC. Protein sequence: CASSIYPSGSNEQFF.

V usage is TRBV7-8 and J usage is TRBJ1-1; D call uncertain. CDR1 is SGHVS, CDR2 FQNEAQ, per germline. This CDR3 region has 14 residues. V was pared by 6 bases and J by 4 bases, with 15 bases between. This CDR3 is CASSSARVSTEAFF. Here the CDR3 DNA reads TGTGCCAGCAGTTCAGCCCGGGTAAGCACTGAAGCTTTCTTT.

The rearrangement links TRBV12-3 or TRBV12-4 to TRBJ1-1; TRBD1 is a possible D gene (6 bases). The CDR3 sequence is 11 residues long. Trimming removed 6 bases from V and 11 bases from J, with 13 bases in between. CDR3 sequence: CASSRGVGAFF. CDR3 DNA sequence: TGTGCCAGCAGCAGGGGAGTGGGCGCTTTCTTT.

The V call is TRBV15, the J call TRBJ2-5; TRBD1 aligns across 7 bases. The CDR3 has 14 residues. Losses at the gene ends were 4 bases for V and 5 bases for J; bases not matched to a gene: 7. From germline, CDR1 is LNHNV and CDR2 YYDKDF (reference sequence). CDR3 in DNA: TGTGCCACCAGCACTGGACAGGTTTTGGAGACCCAGTACTTC. Protein: CATSTGQVLETQYF.

This chain joins TRBV5-1 and TRBJ1-2; a possible D gene is TRBD1 (6 bases). This CDR3 is built from 14 residues. Trimming removed 6 bases from V and 7 bases from J, with 19 bases in between. CDR1 SGHRS and CDR2 YFSETQ come from the germline V gene. For the CDR3, the DNA is TGCGCCAGCACCGCCACAGGGTATAGGTCTGGCTACACCTTC. The encoded protein is CASTATGYRSGYTF.

The chain links TRBV5-1 to TRBJ2-3; no clear D. Germline loops: CDR1 SGHRS, CDR2 YFSETQ. This CDR3 comprises 15 residues. Trimming stripped 5 bases from V and 3 bases from J, with 16 bases between. The CDR3: CASSLDLSFTDTQYF. The DNA of the CDR3 is TGCGCCAGCAGTCTTGACTTGAGTTTTACAGATACGCAGTATTTT.

The chain carries TRBV6-5 and TRBJ2-3; maybe TRBD2 (6 bases). The CDR3 has 15 residues. The ends were cut back, 2 bases at V and 2 bases at J, with 11 bases in the middle. Germline values: CDR1 MNHEY, CDR2 SVGAGI. CDR3 nucleotide sequence: TGTGCCAGCAGTTACAGTGGAGGGAACACAGATACGCAGTATTTT. Its protein product is CASSYSGGNTDTQYF.

V usage is TRBV27 and J usage is TRBJ2-2; weak D call: TRBD1 (5 bases). CDR1 MNHEY and CDR2 SMNVEV come from the germline V gene (reference sequence). The CDR3 covers 14 residues. The V gene lost 4 bases and the J gene lost 1 base, with 7 bases spanning the gap. The CDR3 nucleotides read TGTGCCAGCAGTTACCAGGGGAACACCGGGGAGCTGTTTTTT. Protein sequence: CASSYQGNTGELFF.

The rearrangement links TRBV6-6 to TRBJ2-3, with 10 bases matching TRBD2. The CDR3 has 16 residues. J was trimmed by 0 bases and V by 6 bases; bases with no gene match: 6. The germline V gene has CDR1 MNHNY and CDR2 SVGAGI (reference sequence). CDR3 bases: TGTGCCAGCAGCTACGGGACTAGCGAAAGCACAGATACGCAGTATTTT. Its translation: CASSYGTSESTDTQYF.

This chain connects TRBV9 to TRBJ1-2; the D gene is possibly TRBD1 (5 bases). Trimming removed 3 bases at V and 6 bases at J, with 9 bases between. The CDR3 is made up of 12 amino acids. CDR1 is SGDLS and CDR2 is YYNGEE in the germline V gene. CDR3 residues: CASSADSHGYTF. The DNA of the CDR3 is TGTGCCAGCAGCGCTGACAGCCATGGCTACACCTTC.

The genes are TRBV7-6 and TRBJ1-6; TRBD1 agrees at 7 bases. Germline-derived CDR1 and CDR2 are SGHVS and FNYEAQ. With V trimmed by 5 bases and J by 8 bases, 6 bases remained unmatched. This CDR3 is 14 amino acids long. The CDR3 here is CASSRRQGDSPLHF. In nucleotides, the CDR3 is TGTGCCAGCAGCCGCAGACAGGGTGATTCACCCCTCCACTTT.

This chain joins TRBV27 and TRBJ2-7; 8 nucleotides align to TRBD1. CDR1 and CDR2 (germline): MNHEY, SMNVEV (reference sequence). The CDR3 contains 14 residues. Unmatched junction bases numbered 7, after V lost 5 bases and J lost 4 bases. In DNA, the CDR3 is TGTGCCAGCAGTCCCTGGACAGGGCGTTACGAGCAGTACTTC. It yields the protein CASSPWTGRYEQYF.

The chain uses TRBV11-3 and TRBJ2-2; D remains ambiguous. With 3 bases removed from V and 5 bases from J, the gap between germline ends came to 4 bases. The germline V gene encodes CDR1 SGHNT and CDR2 YENEEA. The CDR3 sequence is 12 residues long. This CDR3 reads CASSFRTGELFF. The CDR3 coding sequence is TGTGCCAGCAGCTTCCGGACCGGGGAGCTGTTTTTT. Together with reference TRBV11-3 and TRBJ2-2, the CDR3 gives the full variable domain: EAGVVQSPRYKIIEKKQPVAFWCNPISGHNTLYWYLQNLGQGPELLIRYENEEAVDDSQLPKDRFSAERLKGVDSTLKIQPAELGDSAVYLCASSFRTGELFFGEGSRLTVL.

This rearrangement joins TRBV7-2 to TRBJ2-2; D possibly corresponds to TRBD2 (6 bases). Trimming took 2 bases from V and 4 from J, leaving 20 bases between them. CDR1 is SGHTA, CDR2 FQGNSA, per germline. This CDR3 has 18 residues. This CDR3 is CASSLTSIRELITGELFF. CDR3 DNA sequence: TGTGCCAGCAGCTTAACTAGCATAAGAGAACTTATCACCGGGGAGCTGTTTTTT.

The chain carries TRBV5-6 and TRBJ1-6; tentative D call: TRBD1 (5 bases). Trimming removed 4 bases from V and 8 bases from J, with 16 bases in between. The CDR3 loop spans 15 amino acids. CDR1 SGHDT and CDR2 YYEEEE come from the germline V gene. The CDR3 loop is CASSRGRDDYSPLHF. CDR3 bases: TGTGCCAGCAGCCGCGGGAGGGACGATTATTCACCCCTCCACTTT.

This clone was observed once. J is TRBJ2-7 and V is TRBV7-6, with TRBD2 identical over 8 bases. The CDR3 spans 15 residues. J lost 3 bases, V lost 1 base, and 5 bases had no gene match. CDR1 and CDR2 (germline): SGHVS, FNYEAQ. The CDR3 is CASSLEPRGDYEQYF. CDR3 in DNA: TGTGCCAGCAGCTTAGAACCGCGGGGGGACTACGAGCAGTACTTC.

The chain combines TRBV4-2 with TRBJ2-1; unclear D gene. Trimming took 0 bases from V and 3 from J, leaving 9 bases between them. Germline values: CDR1 LGHNA, CDR2 YNFKEQ. This CDR3 contains 15 residues. Here the CDR3 reads CASSQDVPVYNEQFF. In nucleotides, the CDR3 is TGTGCCAGCAGCCAAGACGTCCCAGTCTACAATGAGCAGTTCTTC.

This clone occurred a few times. The identical CDR3 is also encoded by other nucleotide sequences in the sample. The genes are TRBV7-2 and TRBJ1-3; D is unresolved. Trimming took 1 base from V and 0 from J, leaving 4 bases between them. The CDR3 loop spans 14 amino acids. Germline CDR1 SGHTA, CDR2 FQGNSA. The CDR3 DNA sequence: TGTGCCAGCAGCTTAGAATACTCTGGAAACACCATATATTTT. This codes for CASSLEYSGNTIYF.

The V and J genes are TRBV4-1 and TRBJ2-7; no clear D gene. There are 15 residues in the CDR3. Germline CDR1 and CDR2: MGHRA and YSYEKL. With 4 bases removed from V and 3 bases from J, the gap between germline ends came to 16 bases. The CDR3 loop is CASSRAQNTLYEQYF. In nucleotides, the CDR3 is TGCGCCAGCAGCCGGGCACAGAATACTCTCTACGAGCAGTACTTC.

The chain carries TRBV7-2 and TRBJ1-5, with 10 bases aligning to TRBD1. CDR3 length equals 17 residues. In germline, CDR1 is SGHTA, CDR2 FQGNSA. Trimming at V came to 5 bases and at J to 2 bases, leaving 9 bases not matched to a gene. The CDR3 sequence: CASSVDRGLGGNQPQHF. CDR3 nucleotides: TGTGCCAGCAGCGTCGACAGGGGGCTAGGGGGCAATCAGCCCCAGCATTTT.

The chain recombines TRBV4-1 with TRBJ2-3, with 8 bases aligning to TRBD2. The length of the CDR3 is 17 residues. Trimming cost V 1 base and J 2 bases; bases outside gene matches: 8. CDR1 is MGHRA and CDR2 is YSYEKL in the germline V gene. The CDR3 here is CASSQGFGGAITDTQYF. The CDR3 region has the DNA TGCGCCAGCAGCCAAGGGTTCGGGGGGGCCATCACAGATACGCAGTATTTT.

The rearrangement joins TRBV3-1 (or the pseudogene TRBV3-2) to TRBJ2-5; D might be TRBD2 (6 bases). Germline V gives CDR1 LGHDT, CDR2 YNNKEL (reference sequence). Trimming took off 4 bases at V and 4 bases at J, with 25 bases between the two ends. The CDR3 totals 18 residues. Here the CDR3 DNA reads TGTGCCAGCAGCCCCGGCTATGGGGCGGGGCGAGTCGGAGAGACCCAGTACTTC. Translation gives CASSPGYGAGRVGETQYF.

The genes are TRBV3-1 (or the pseudogene TRBV3-2) and TRBJ2-7; 7 nucleotides align to TRBD1. V lost 4 bases to trimming and J lost 1 base; unmatched junction nucleotides: 7. The germline V gene encodes CDR1 LGHDT and CDR2 YNNKEL (reference sequence). The CDR3 is 15 residues long. CDR3 sequence: CASSPRNRGSYEQYF. Here the CDR3 DNA reads TGTGCCAGCAGCCCTCGTAACAGGGGATCCTACGAGCAGTACTTC.

The chain is built from TRBV10-3 and TRBJ1-2; 9 bases align to TRBD1. The CDR3 consists of 15 residues. Germline CDR1 ENHRY, CDR2 SYGVKD. The V and J ends lost 6 bases and 2 bases, in that order; junction bases with no gene match: 7. CDR3 loop: CAIRPGQGVNYGYTF. Here the CDR3 DNA reads TGTGCCATCAGGCCGGGACAGGGCGTCAACTATGGCTACACCTTC.

This chain uses TRBV5-5 with TRBJ2-3; TRBD2 agrees at 9 bases. The V segment lost 1 base and the J segment 3 bases; nucleotides outside the gene matches: 3. The CDR3 totals 15 residues. Germline V gives CDR1 SGHKS, CDR2 YYEKEE (reference sequence). CDR3 bases: TGTGCCAGCAGCTTGACTAGCGGGTATACAGATACGCAGTATTTT. The encoded protein is CASSLTSGYTDTQYF.

V usage is TRBV28 and J usage is TRBJ2-1, with TRBD1 as a possible D gene (6 bases). The germline V gene has CDR1 MDHEN and CDR2 SYDVKM. V was clipped by 6 bases and J by 4 bases, with 19 bases between them. The CDR3 has 16 amino acids. The chain's CDR3 is CASSQYRVLPYNEQFF. The CDR3 nucleotides are TGTGCCAGCAGCCAGTACAGGGTCCTACCATACAATGAGCAGTTCTTC.